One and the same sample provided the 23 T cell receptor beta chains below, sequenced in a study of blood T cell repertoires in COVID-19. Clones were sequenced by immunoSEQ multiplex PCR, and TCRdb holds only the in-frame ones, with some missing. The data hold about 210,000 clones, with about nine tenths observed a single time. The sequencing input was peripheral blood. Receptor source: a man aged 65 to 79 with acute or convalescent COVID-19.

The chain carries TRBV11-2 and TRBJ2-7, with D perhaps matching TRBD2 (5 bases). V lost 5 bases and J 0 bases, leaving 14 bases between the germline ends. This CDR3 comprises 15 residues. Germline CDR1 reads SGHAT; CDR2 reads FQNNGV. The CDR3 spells CASSPAARSSYEQYF. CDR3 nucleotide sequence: TGTGCCAGCAGCCCAGCGGCCAGGAGCTCCTACGAGCAGTACTTC.

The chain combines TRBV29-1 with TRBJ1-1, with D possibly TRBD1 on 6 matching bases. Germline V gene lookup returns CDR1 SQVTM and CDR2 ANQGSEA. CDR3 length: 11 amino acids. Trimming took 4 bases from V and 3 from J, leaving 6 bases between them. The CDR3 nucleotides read TGCAGCGTTGGGACAGACACTGAAGCTTTCTTT. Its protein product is CSVGTDTEAFF.

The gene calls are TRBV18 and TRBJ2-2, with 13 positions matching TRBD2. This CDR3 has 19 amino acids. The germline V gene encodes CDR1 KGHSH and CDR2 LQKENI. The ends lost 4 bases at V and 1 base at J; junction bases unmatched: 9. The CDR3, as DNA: TGTGCCAGCTCACGGACTAGCGGGAGTCATGCCGTGAACACCGGGGAGCTGTTTTTT. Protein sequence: CASSRTSGSHAVNTGELFF.

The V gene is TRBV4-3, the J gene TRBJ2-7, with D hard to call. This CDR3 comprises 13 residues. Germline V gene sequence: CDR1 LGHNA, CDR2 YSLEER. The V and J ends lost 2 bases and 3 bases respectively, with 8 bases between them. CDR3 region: CASSQTRYYEQYF. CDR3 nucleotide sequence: TGCGCCAGCAGCCAAACTCGATACTACGAGCAGTACTTC.

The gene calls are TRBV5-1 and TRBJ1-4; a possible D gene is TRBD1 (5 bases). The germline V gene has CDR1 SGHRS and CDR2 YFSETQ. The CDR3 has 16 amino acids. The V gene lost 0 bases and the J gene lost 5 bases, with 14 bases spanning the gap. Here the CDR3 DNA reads TGCGCCAGCAGCTTGGCCGGAGGGGTCGCAAATGAAAAACTGTTTTTT. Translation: CASSLAGGVANEKLFF.

The CDR3 here is CATSRDGAAVNTEAFF. In DNA form, the CDR3 reads TGTGCCACCAGCAGAGATGGGGCGGCCGTGAACACTGAAGCTTTCTTT. This sequence joins TRBV15 and TRBJ1-1; D possibly corresponds to TRBD1 (5 bases). The V end was cut by 0 bases, the J end by 0 bases, with 11 bases between. The CDR3 loop spans 16 amino acids. Germline CDR1 LNHNV, CDR2 YYDKDF (reference sequence).

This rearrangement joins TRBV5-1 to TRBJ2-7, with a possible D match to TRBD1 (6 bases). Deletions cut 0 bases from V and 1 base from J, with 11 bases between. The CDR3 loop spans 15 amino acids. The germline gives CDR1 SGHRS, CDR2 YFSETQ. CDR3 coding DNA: TGCGCCAGCAGCTTGGAACAGGGCCCATCCTACGAGCAGTACTTC. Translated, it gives CASSLEQGPSYEQYF.

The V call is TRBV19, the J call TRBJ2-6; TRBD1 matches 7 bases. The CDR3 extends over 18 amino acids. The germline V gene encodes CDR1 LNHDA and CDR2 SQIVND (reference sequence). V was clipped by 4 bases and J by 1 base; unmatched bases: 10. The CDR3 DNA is TGTGCCAGTAGTAGCCGGGACAGACTCACATCTGGGGCCAACGTCCTGACTTTC. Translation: CASSSRDRLTSGANVLTF.

The CDR3 DNA follows: TGTGCCTGCGGGAGGGACAGAAATTCACCCCTCCACTTT. Its protein product is CACGRDRNSPLHF. J is TRBJ1-6 and V is TRBV28; TRBD1 matches 7 bases. CDR3 size: 13 residues. The germline CDR1 and CDR2 sequences are MDHEN and SYDVKM. V lost 11 bases to trimming and J lost 7 bases; unmatched junction nucleotides: 8.

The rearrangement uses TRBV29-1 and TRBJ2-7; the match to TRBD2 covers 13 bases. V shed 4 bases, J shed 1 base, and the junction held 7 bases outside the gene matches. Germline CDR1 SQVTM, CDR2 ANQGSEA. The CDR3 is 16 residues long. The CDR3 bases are TGCAGCGTTGCGGGGACTAGCGGGGCATCGTCCTACGAGCAGTACTTC. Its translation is CSVAGTSGASSYEQYF.

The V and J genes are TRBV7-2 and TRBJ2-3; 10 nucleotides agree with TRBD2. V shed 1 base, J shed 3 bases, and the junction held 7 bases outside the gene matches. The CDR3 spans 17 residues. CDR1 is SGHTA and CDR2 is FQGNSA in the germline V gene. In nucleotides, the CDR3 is TGTGCCAGCAGCTTAGTGCTCCTAGCGGGAGTGACAGATACGCAGTATTTT. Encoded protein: CASSLVLLAGVTDTQYF.

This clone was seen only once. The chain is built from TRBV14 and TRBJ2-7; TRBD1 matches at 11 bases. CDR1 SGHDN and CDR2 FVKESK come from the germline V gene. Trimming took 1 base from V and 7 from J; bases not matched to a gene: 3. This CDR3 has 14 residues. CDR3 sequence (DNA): TGTGCCAGCAGCCAAGGGACAGGGGGCAGGGAGCAGTACTTC. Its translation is CASSQGTGGREQYF.

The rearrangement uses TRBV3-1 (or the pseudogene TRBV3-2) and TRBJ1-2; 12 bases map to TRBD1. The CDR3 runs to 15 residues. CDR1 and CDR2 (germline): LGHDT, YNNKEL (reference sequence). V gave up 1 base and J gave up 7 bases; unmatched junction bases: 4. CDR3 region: CASSQAGQGASGYTF. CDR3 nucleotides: TGTGCCAGCAGCCAAGCGGGACAGGGGGCCTCTGGCTACACCTTC.

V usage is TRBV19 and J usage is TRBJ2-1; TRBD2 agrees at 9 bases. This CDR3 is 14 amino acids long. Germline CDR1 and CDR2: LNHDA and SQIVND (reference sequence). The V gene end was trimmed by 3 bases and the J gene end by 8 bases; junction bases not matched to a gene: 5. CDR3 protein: CASSMRASGDEQFF. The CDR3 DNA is TGTGCCAGTAGTATGAGGGCTAGCGGGGATGAGCAGTTCTTC.

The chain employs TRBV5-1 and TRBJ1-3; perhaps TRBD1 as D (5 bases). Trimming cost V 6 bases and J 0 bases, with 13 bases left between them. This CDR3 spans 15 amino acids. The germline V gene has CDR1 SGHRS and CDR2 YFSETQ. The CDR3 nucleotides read TGCGCCAGCACCTTTGGGGGGACCTCTGGAAACACCATATATTTT. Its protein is CASTFGGTSGNTIYF.

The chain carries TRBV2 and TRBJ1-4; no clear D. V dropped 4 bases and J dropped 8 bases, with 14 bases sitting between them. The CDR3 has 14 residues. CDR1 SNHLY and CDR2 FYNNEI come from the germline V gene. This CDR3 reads CASSGLSPREKLFF. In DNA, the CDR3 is TGTGCCAGCAGTGGGTTGTCCCCTCGGGAAAAACTGTTTTTT.

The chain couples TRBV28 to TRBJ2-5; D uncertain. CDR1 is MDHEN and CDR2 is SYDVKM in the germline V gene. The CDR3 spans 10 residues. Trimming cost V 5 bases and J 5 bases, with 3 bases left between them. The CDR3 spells CASSTETQYF. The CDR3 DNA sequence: TGTGCCAGCAGTACTGAGACCCAGTACTTC.

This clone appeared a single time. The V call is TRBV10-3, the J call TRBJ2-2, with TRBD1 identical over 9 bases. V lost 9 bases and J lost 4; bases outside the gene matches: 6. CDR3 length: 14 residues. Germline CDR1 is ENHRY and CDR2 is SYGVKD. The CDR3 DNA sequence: TGTGCCATTAGGGGGGACAGGGTCACCGGGGAGCTGTTTTTT. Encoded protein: CAIRGDRVTGELFF.

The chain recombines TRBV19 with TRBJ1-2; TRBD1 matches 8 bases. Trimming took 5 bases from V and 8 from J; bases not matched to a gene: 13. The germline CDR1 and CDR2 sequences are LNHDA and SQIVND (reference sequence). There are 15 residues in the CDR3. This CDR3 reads CASSPQGQAYSGYTF. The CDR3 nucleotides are TGTGCCAGTAGTCCCCAGGGACAGGCCTATTCGGGCTACACCTTC. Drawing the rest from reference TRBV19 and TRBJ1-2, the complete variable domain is DGGITQSPKYLFRKEGQNVTLSCEQNLNHDAMYWYRQDPGQGLRLIYYSQIVNDFQKGDIAEGYSVSREKKESFPLTVTSAQKNPTAFYLCASSPQGQAYSGYTFGSGTRLTVV.

CDR3 sequence: CASSLRLAGGNTQYF. The CDR3 DNA sequence: TGTGCCAGCAGTCTTCGACTAGCGGGAGGTAATACGCAGTATTTT. The J gene is TRBJ2-3, the V gene TRBV2; 13 positions match TRBD2. V was clipped by 5 bases and J by 7 bases; unmatched bases: 6. Germline loops: CDR1 SNHLY, CDR2 FYNNEI. The CDR3 covers 15 residues.

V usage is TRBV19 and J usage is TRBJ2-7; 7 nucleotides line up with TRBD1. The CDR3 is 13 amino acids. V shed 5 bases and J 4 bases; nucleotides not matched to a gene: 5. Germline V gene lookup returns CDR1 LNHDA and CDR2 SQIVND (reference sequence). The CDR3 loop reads CASSGTAGYEQYF. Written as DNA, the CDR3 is TGTGCCAGTAGTGGGACAGCTGGATACGAGCAGTACTTC.

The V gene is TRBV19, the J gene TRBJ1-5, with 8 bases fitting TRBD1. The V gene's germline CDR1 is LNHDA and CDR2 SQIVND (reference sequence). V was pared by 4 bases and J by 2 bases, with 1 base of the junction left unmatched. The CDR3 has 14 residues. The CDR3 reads CASSTTGGNQPQHF. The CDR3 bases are TGTGCCAGTAGTACGACAGGGGGCAATCAGCCCCAGCATTTT.

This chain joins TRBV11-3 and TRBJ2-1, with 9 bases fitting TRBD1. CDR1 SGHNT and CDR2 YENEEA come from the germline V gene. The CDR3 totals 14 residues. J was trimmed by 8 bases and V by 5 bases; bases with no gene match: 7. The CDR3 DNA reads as TGTGCCAGCAGCCCCGACAGGGGGAGCGATGAGCAGTTCTTC. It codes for CASSPDRGSDEQFF.